The 17 T cell receptor beta chains below all came from one sample that was sequenced in a study of T-cell reconstitution after alpha-beta-depleted transplantation in children. Researchers prepared the TCRbeta library using unique molecular identifiers, the study reports. TCRdb recomputed calls from the PCR reads with MiXCR, one row per CDR3 protein. Of 200,000 to 300,000 distinct CDR3 sequences in the sample, roughly 25% are singletons; the top ten hold 2.6%. The sample was PBMCs, taken before TCRalphabeta/CD19-depleted stem cell transplant. The receptors here all came from a girl aged 2 to 9 with Fanconi anemia, due to receive a stem cell transplant.

The chain is built from TRBV29-1 and TRBJ1-5; D is ambiguous. Trimming shortened V by 4 bases and J by 1 base, and 8 bases separated the two germline ends. This CDR3 has 13 amino acids. Per germline, CDR1 SQVTM and CDR2 ANQGSEA. The CDR3 loop reads CSVVMDSNQPQHF. CDR3 coding DNA: TGCAGCGTTGTTATGGACAGCAATCAGCCCCAGCATTTT. The entire variable domain, with the rest obtained from reference TRBV29-1 and TRBJ1-5, is as follows: SAVISQKPSRDICQRGTSLTIQCQVDSQVTMMFWYRQQPGQSLTLIATANQGSEATYESGFVIDKFPISRPNLTFSTLTVSNMSPEDSSIYLCSVVMDSNQPQHFGDGTRLSIL.

Regarding this clonotype: It may be a read error: a sequence one base away is much more abundant. V gene TRBV5-4 combines with J gene TRBJ2-3; D remains unclear. This CDR3 is built from 11 residues. The V gene lost 0 bases and the J gene lost 6 bases, with 2 bases spanning the gap. Per the germline V gene, CDR1 is SGHNT and CDR2 is YYREEE (reference sequence). The CDR3, as DNA: TGTGCCAGCAGCTTGGACGATACGCAGTATTTT. It specifies CASSLDDTQYF.

This clonotype came up many times. The rearrangement joins TRBV12-3 or TRBV12-4 to TRBJ2-5, with TRBD2 matching 7 bases. V lost 4 bases, J lost 0 bases, and 2 bases stayed unmatched. This CDR3 region has 14 residues. Written as DNA, the CDR3 is TGTGCCAGCAGTTACGGGGGGAACCAAGAGACCCAGTACTTC. Translating gives CASSYGGNQETQYF.

A few counts support this clonotype. This chain joins TRBV20-1 and TRBJ2-5, with unresolved D. The germline CDR1 and CDR2 sequences are DFQATT and SNEGSKA (reference sequence). Trimming shortened V by 3 bases and J by 1 base, and 15 bases separated the two germline ends. This CDR3 spans 15 amino acids. The CDR3 nucleotides are TGCAGTGCTAGGGCGAAGCCCCTTTTCCAAGAGACCCAGTACTTC. It specifies CSARAKPLFQETQYF.

The sample holds many counts of this clonotype. The chain combines TRBV5-1 with TRBJ1-2; no definite D call. The CDR3 consists of 13 residues. Germline V gene data show CDR1 as SGHRS and CDR2 as YFSETQ. V lost 0 bases and J lost 5, with 8 bases in between. This chain's CDR3 is CASSLDPLYGYTF. CDR3 coding DNA: TGCGCCAGCAGCTTGGACCCTCTTTATGGCTACACCTTC.

This chain links TRBV28 with TRBJ2-1; the D gene is possibly TRBD2 (5 bases). The germline V gene has CDR1 MDHEN and CDR2 SYDVKM. CDR3 length: 17 residues. The ends were cut back, 3 bases at V and 0 bases at J, with 15 bases in the middle. The CDR3 is CASSLNVVGSSYNEQFF. CDR3 bases: TGTGCCAGCAGTTTGAATGTCGTGGGGAGCTCCTACAATGAGCAGTTCTTC.

This clonotype has at least ten counts. The chain recombines TRBV25-1 with TRBJ2-1; unclear D gene. V was clipped by 2 bases and J by 4 bases, with 12 bases between them. The CDR3 runs to 15 residues. Germline V gives CDR1 MGHDK, CDR2 SYGVNS. The CDR3 is CASSEGIYKYNEQFF. The CDR3 DNA follows: TGTGCCAGCAGTGAAGGGATATACAAATACAATGAGCAGTTCTTC.

This sequence joins TRBV20-1 and TRBJ1-5; D might be TRBD1 (5 bases). V was trimmed by 2 bases and J by 2 bases, leaving 10 bases between them. CDR3 length equals 14 residues. Germline-derived CDR1 and CDR2 are DFQATT and SNEGSKA (reference sequence). The CDR3 region is CSARPGSGNQPQHF. CDR3 sequence (DNA): TGCAGTGCTAGACCAGGGAGCGGCAATCAGCCCCAGCATTTT.

This clonotype has just a few counts. This sequence joins TRBV24-1 and TRBJ2-5; 8 positions match TRBD1. V was pared by 7 bases and J by 4 bases, with 1 base of the junction left unmatched. There are 12 residues in the CDR3. Looked up from germline, CDR1 is KGHDR and CDR2 is SFDVKD. CDR3 protein: CATRGQAETQYF. In nucleotides, the CDR3 is TGTGCCACCAGGGGACAGGCAGAGACCCAGTACTTC.

In its sample, this clonotype was seen many times. The V call is TRBV9, the J call TRBJ2-5; TRBD2 matches 7 bases. Germline V gene sequence: CDR1 SGDLS, CDR2 YYNGEE. The CDR3 runs to 17 residues. With 0 bases clipped from V and 4 bases from J, the junction kept 12 bases outside the gene matches. The CDR3 DNA is TGTGCCAGCAGCGTAGAGGCTAGCGGTACCTCCAGAGAGACCCAGTACTTC. This gives the protein CASSVEASGTSRETQYF.

In this sample, this clonotype turned up once. This chain connects TRBV28 to TRBJ2-7; 8 nucleotides match TRBD1. Losses at the gene ends were 10 bases for V and 1 base for J; bases not matched to a gene: 3. CDR1 and CDR2 from the germline V gene are MDHEN and SYDVKM. The CDR3 sequence is 12 residues long. The CDR3 DNA sequence: TGTGCCACTTGGGACAGGTCCTACGAGCAGTACTTC. Encoded protein: CATWDRSYEQYF.

This clonotype was counted at least ten times. This chain connects TRBV10-2 to TRBJ2-7; TRBD2 might be the D (6 bases). This CDR3 comprises 13 residues. The V end lost 4 bases, the J end lost 3 bases, and 10 bases lay between the germline ends. Germline V gene sequence: CDR1 WSHSY, CDR2 SAAADI. The CDR3 is CASSVLRDYEQYF. The CDR3, as DNA: TGCGCCAGCAGTGTTCTGCGGGACTACGAGCAGTACTTC.

This clonotype came up a few times. The gene calls are TRBV6-5 and TRBJ1-1; 8 bases line up with TRBD1. J gave up 0 bases and V 5 bases, and 5 bases lay outside the gene matches. The CDR3 covers 15 residues. Germline V gene sequence: CDR1 MNHEY, CDR2 SVGAGI. The CDR3 region has the DNA TGTGCCAGCAGTCGACGGACAGGGATGAACACTGAAGCTTTCTTT. Amino acids: CASSRRTGMNTEAFF.

This clonotype appeared many times. The V gene is TRBV29-1, the J gene TRBJ2-1, with D tentatively TRBD2 (6 bases). The V gene lost 6 bases and the J gene lost 3 bases, with 12 bases spanning the gap. The CDR3 is 13 amino acids. Germline CDR1 is SQVTM and CDR2 is ANQGSEA. The CDR3 loop reads CSVTAGRYNEQFF. The CDR3 coding sequence is TGCAGCGTGACGGCGGGGCGCTACAATGAGCAGTTCTTC.

This chain uses TRBV20-1 with TRBJ2-3; no clear D. The CDR3 totals 13 residues. V lost 1 base, J lost 8 bases, and 13 bases lay in between. The germline CDR1 and CDR2 sequences are DFQATT and SNEGSKA (reference sequence). CDR3 in amino acids: CSARALLEPTQYF. CDR3 bases: TGCAGTGCTAGAGCCCTTTTGGAGCCTACGCAGTATTTT.

This clonotype showed up just a few times. The J gene is TRBJ2-3, the V gene TRBV20-1; D remains unclear. The CDR3 loop spans 13 amino acids. The germline gives CDR1 DFQATT, CDR2 SNEGSKA (reference sequence). Trimming took 3 bases from V and 1 from J, leaving 8 bases between them. The CDR3 region is CSASWAGTDTQYF. CDR3 nucleotides: TGCAGTGCTAGTTGGGCTGGCACAGATACGCAGTATTTT.

This clonotype was seen only a few times. The V and J genes are TRBV27 and TRBJ2-5; D unclear. Trimming removed 0 bases from V and 5 bases from J, with 7 bases in between. This CDR3 spans 13 amino acids. The V gene's germline CDR1 is MNHEY and CDR2 SMNVEV (reference sequence). CDR3 in DNA: TGTGCCAGCAGTTTATCGATTCGGGAGACCCAGTACTTC. The encoded protein is CASSLSIRETQYF.